The clone carrying this T cell receptor beta chain was counted many times. Its specificity is unknown. The data originate from a study of human T cells and chemical hapten exposure. One entry per CDR3 protein, called by TCRdb with MiXCR from the RACE reads. Altogether about 120,000 distinct CDR3 sequences are present, about 12% being singletons, with the ten largest covering 1.2% to 1.5%. Sample time point: patch test 1, 2 weeks after DPC sensitization. Treatment in this sample: therapeutic diphenylcyclopropenone sensitization with weekly scalp DPC. General study findings and limits: TCRs exceeding 1 in 1000 frequency stayed unchanged with DPC sensitization.

The germline V gene encodes CDR1 SNHLY and CDR2 FYNNEI. J was trimmed by 2 bases and V by 2 bases; bases with no gene match: 7. The CDR3 consists of 16 residues. The genes are TRBV2 and TRBJ2-7; TRBD1 agrees at 9 bases. The TCR was taken from a woman aged 45-60 years with alopecia areata. Some clones in this sample may be carry-over from other donors' samples. The starting material was whole blood, obtained in connection with sensitization to the hapten diphenylcyclopropenone (DPC). The CDR3, as DNA: TGTGCCAGCAGTGAATGGGGACAGGGACGACCCTACGAGCAGTACTTC. This translates into CASSEWGQGRPYEQYF. The complete variable domain, with remaining parts taken from reference TRBV2 and TRBJ2-7, reads EPEVTQTPSHQVTQMGQEVILRCVPISNHLYFYWYRQILGQKVEFLVSFYNNEISEKSEIFDDQFSVERPDGSNFTLKIRSTKLEDSAMYFCASSEWGQGRPYEQYFGPGTRLTVT.